A selection of T cell receptor beta chains follows, all from one sample in a study of shared clonotypes between healthy human individuals. Libraries were prepared by immunoSEQ multiplex PCR; TCRdb keeps only in-frame clonotypes and omits some of them. In the table there are just over 2,000,000 clones, 85% to 95% of which are singletons. Sequenced material: naive CD4+ T cells sorted from blood. All receptors come from a man aged 18 to 29 in good health. The conserved cysteine and the conserved F or W are not part of the CDR3 here.

>TRBJ2-2|TRBV19
ASSIGQTGRGTGELF
>TRBJ2-3|TRBV27
ASSSGLAGSTDTQY
>TRBJ2-2|TRBV2
ASRRGGELF
>TRBJ2-7|TRBV5-1
ASSLVPDTNYEQY
>TRBJ2-2|TRBV7-2
ASSLGGRAPNTGELF
>TRBJ2-1|TRBV28
ASSQQYNEQF
>TRBJ1-1|TRBV11-2
ASRPLTGNTEAF
>TRBJ1-6|TRBV19
ASTEASSYNSPLH
>TRBJ2-5|TRBV5-1
ASSLVPGGETQY
>TRBJ2-7|TRBV28
ATTGLAGVYEQY
>TRBJ2-3|TRBV5-1
ASSSRRAGATDTQY
>TRBJ1-2|TRBV11-2
ASSMTGENYGYT
>TRBJ2-3|TRBV2
ASSGPSGSIGASTDTQY
>TRBJ2-3|TRBV29-1
SAGLAGEGTQY
>TRBJ1-6|TRBV28
ASSPGGLNNSPLH
>TRBJ2-5|TRBV27
ASSPGRFQETQY
>TRBJ1-1|TRBV10-3
AISVRDRATEAF
>TRBJ2-7|TRBV7-9
ASSPSGTGGIYEQY
>TRBJ1-5|TRBV21-1
ASSHLDRGPQH
>TRBJ1-2|TRBV28
ASRRQLDGYT
>TRBJ1-2|TRBV30
AWSPTGGGNYGYT
>TRBJ1-2|TRBV9
ASSQQSNYGYT
>TRBJ1-5|TRBV5-6
ASTLRGVVNQPQH
>TRBJ1-5|TRBV29-1
SVASGGGNQPQH
>TRBJ2-1|TRBV6-1
ASSPLAGGTNEQF
>TRBJ1-2|TRBV5-6
ASSSIGGAKGGYGYT